This TCR beta chain appears in the sequencing data of a study of blood T cell repertoires in COVID-19. Study-wide context: The origin of the acute and convalescent COVID-19 samples was the United States, Italy and Spain. PBMCs, B-cell-depleted T cells, or T cells provided the cDNA or gDNA that made up the material.

Sequencing used immunoSEQ multiplex PCR; TCRdb keeps in-frame clones, though not all of them. The sample has 250,000 to 350,000 clones, around 87% seen once; the top ten hold roughly 5.3%. This CDR3 has 15 amino acids. V gave up 6 bases and J gave up 0 bases, with 14 bases separating them. CDR1 is LNHDA, CDR2 SQIVND, per germline (reference sequence). Sequencing was performed on PBMCs or T cells enriched from blood (not recorded which). V usage is TRBV19 and J usage is TRBJ1-2, with a weak D call TRBD1 (5 bases). The TCR originated in a woman in her thirties who had recovered from COVID-19. The CDR3 DNA follows: TGTGCCAGTAGGACCCCAGGGAGGACTAACTATGGCTACACCTTC. Amino acid sequence: CASRTPGRTNYGYTF.